The subject of this entry is one TCR beta chain. What it binds is not known. Clones were sequenced by immunoSEQ multiplex PCR, and TCRdb holds only the in-frame ones, with some missing. Of 48,000 or so clones listed, roughly 94% are singletons. Blood draws occurred at baseline, cycle 4 day 1, and cycle 7 day 1. The CDR3 runs to 14 residues. From germline, CDR1 is SEHNR and CDR2 FQNEAQ (reference sequence). V lost 0 bases to trimming and J lost 5 bases, with 11 bases between them. This sample stems from a study of OX40 agonist ivuxolimab in advanced cancers. Background on the study: Males comprised 75% to 90% of the group, whose mean age was roughly 60 years (range roughly 20 to 90). Study outcomes and limitations: Still undetermined is the antigen specificity of the expanded peripheral T cells.

This chain uses TRBV7-9 with TRBJ2-7; possibly TRBD1 for D (6 bases). The sequencing used CD4+ or CD8+ T cells sorted from blood, collected in a trial of the OX40 agonist ivuxolimab. The origin of this receptor is an adult with an advanced solid tumor such as melanoma, head and neck, liver or kidney cancer. The CDR3 DNA sequence: TGTGCCAGCAGCTTAGCAGGACAGCGCGACGAGCAGTACTTC. Translating it yields CASSLAGQRDEQYF.